This passage covers 4 T cell receptor beta chains from one sample sequenced in a study of cytomegalovirus exposure and HLA in healthy donors. A multiplex PCR was run with 60 Vbeta primers and 13 Jbeta primers. Repertoires were generated with immunoSEQ multiplex PCR, while TCRdb's copy carries only in-frame clones and drops some. The top ten clones hold over 2.5% of a sample with under 85,000 clones, roughly three quarters of them seen once. The sample taken for sequencing was PBMCs. The source of these receptors is a young man in good health and CMV-seronegative.

V is TRBV5-1 and J is TRBJ2-6, with D unresolved. This CDR3 has 14 amino acids. Germline loops: CDR1 SGHRS, CDR2 YFSETQ. Trimming stripped 0 bases from V and 2 bases from J, with 3 bases between. For the CDR3, the DNA is TGCGCCAGCAGCTTGGTTACTGGGGCCAACGTCCTGACTTTC. This sequence encodes CASSLVTGANVLTF.

The table lists this clone with a count of one. The chain employs TRBV18 and TRBJ2-5; a weak D match, TRBD2 (7 bases). V lost 6 bases, J lost 5 bases, and 16 bases lay in between. CDR1 and CDR2 (germline): KGHSH, LQKENI. This CDR3 spans 14 amino acids. CDR3 nucleotides: TGTGCCAGCTCGCCCATACAGGGAGGGGAGACCCAGTACTTC. Translation: CASSPIQGGETQYF.

This clone was seen a few times. The gene calls are TRBV6-1 and TRBJ1-5; D is unclear. The germline CDR1 and CDR2 sequences are MNHNS and SASEGT. V shed 1 base and J shed 4 bases, with 8 bases lying between them. The CDR3 is made up of 14 amino acids. CDR3 coding DNA: TGTGCCAGCAGTGAAGGCCCCAGGAATCAGCCCCAGCATTTT. Translating gives CASSEGPRNQPQHF.

The chain links TRBV6-4 to TRBJ2-5; no definite D call. The CDR3 is made up of 9 amino acids. Germline V gene sequence: CDR1 MRHNA, CDR2 SNTAGT. V was trimmed by 8 bases and J by 5 bases, leaving 3 bases between them. The chain's CDR3 is CASYETQYF. The CDR3 DNA sequence: TGTGCCAGCTATGAGACCCAGTACTTC.